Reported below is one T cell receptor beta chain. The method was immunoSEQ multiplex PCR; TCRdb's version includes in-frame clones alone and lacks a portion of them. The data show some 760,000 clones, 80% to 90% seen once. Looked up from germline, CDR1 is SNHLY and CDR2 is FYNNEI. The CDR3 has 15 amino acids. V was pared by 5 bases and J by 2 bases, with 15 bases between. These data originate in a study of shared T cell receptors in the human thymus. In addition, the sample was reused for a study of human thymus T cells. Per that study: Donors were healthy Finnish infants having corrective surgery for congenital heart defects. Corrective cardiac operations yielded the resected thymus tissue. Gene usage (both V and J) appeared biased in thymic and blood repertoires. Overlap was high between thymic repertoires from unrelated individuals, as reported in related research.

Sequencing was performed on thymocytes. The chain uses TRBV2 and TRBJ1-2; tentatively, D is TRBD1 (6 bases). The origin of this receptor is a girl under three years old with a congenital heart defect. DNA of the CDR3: TGTGCCAGCAGTCCCGACTGGGGGCCCAACTATGGCTACACCTTC. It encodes CASSPDWGPNYGYTF.